These T cell receptor beta chains were read from a single sample in a study of post-analysis software for immune sequencing data. TCRdb itself ran the PCR reads through MiXCR, one entry per CDR3 protein. The sample lists around 400,000 distinct CDR3 sequences, roughly 40% occurring once. What was sequenced was blood. These receptors came from a girl aged 2 to 9 with multiple sclerosis. The conserved cysteine and the conserved F or W are not part of the CDR3 here. Size is stated for part of the rows, as once, few or many counts, or as a class when the clone is expanded.

j_gene: TRBJ2-7; v_gene: TRBV29-1; abundance: NA; CDR3aa: SALGGLGTGEQY
j_gene: TRBJ2-3; v_gene: TRBV29-1; abundance: many; CDR3aa: SAPGLAGADTQY
j_gene: TRBJ2-1; v_gene: TRBV28; abundance: NA; CDR3aa: ASSLSSSSTRSSYNEQF
j_gene: TRBJ2-1; v_gene: TRBV5-1; abundance: once; CDR3aa: ASSLPRRGYSYNEQF
j_gene: TRBJ2-1; v_gene: TRBV25-1; abundance: NA; CDR3aa: ASGLWLGVDEQF
j_gene: TRBJ2-7; v_gene: TRBV6-5; abundance: few; CDR3aa: ASSYGVDTPYEQY
j_gene: TRBJ2-7; v_gene: TRBV5-6; abundance: NA; CDR3aa: ASSFFNSNPTTQY
j_gene: TRBJ2-7; v_gene: TRBV29-1; abundance: NA; CDR3aa: SVEGGVRDEQY
j_gene: TRBJ2-1; v_gene: TRBV5-1; abundance: NA; CDR3aa: ASVLGGGYNEQF
j_gene: TRBJ2-1; v_gene: TRBV5-1; abundance: NA; CDR3aa: ASSLGFFDYNEQF
j_gene: TRBJ2-1; v_gene: TRBV27; abundance: few; CDR3aa: ASSWTGAYNEQF
j_gene: NA; v_gene: TRBV3-1; abundance: NA; CDR3aa: ASSQDSQEVYEQY
j_gene: TRBJ2-1; v_gene: TRBV20-1; abundance: few; CDR3aa: SAPIPGRSVEQF
j_gene: TRBJ2-3; v_gene: TRBV27; abundance: NA; CDR3aa: TSRESPSTDTQY
j_gene: TRBJ1-1; v_gene: TRBV2; abundance: once; CDR3aa: ASSEALLQGTEAF
j_gene: TRBJ1-2; v_gene: TRBV12-3/TRBV12-4; abundance: NA; CDR3aa: ASRGTGTGDGYT
j_gene: TRBJ1-2; v_gene: TRBV7-9; abundance: many; CDR3aa: ASSLGSVRRANYGYT
j_gene: TRBJ2-7; v_gene: TRBV6-5; abundance: few; CDR3aa: ASTPRQGSYEQY
j_gene: TRBJ2-1; v_gene: TRBV20-1; abundance: NA; CDR3aa: SARDISGGAYNEQF
j_gene: TRBJ2-3; v_gene: TRBV6-5; abundance: NA; CDR3aa: ASSTLSGGRPDTQY
j_gene: TRBJ1-6; v_gene: TRBV12-3/TRBV12-4; abundance: NA; CDR3aa: ASSLEGQGYSPLH
j_gene: TRBJ2-4; v_gene: TRBV6-5; abundance: NA; CDR3aa: ASSYTGTLTQHSQY
j_gene: TRBJ1-2; v_gene: TRBV11-1; abundance: NA; CDR3aa: ASSHLQGNYGYT
j_gene: TRBJ2-6; v_gene: TRBV20-1; abundance: NA; CDR3aa: SAISGTQSGANVLT
j_gene: TRBJ2-7; v_gene: TRBV21-1; abundance: NA; CDR3aa: ASSKGQGRGAYEQY
j_gene: TRBJ2-1; v_gene: TRBV3-1; abundance: NA; CDR3aa: ASSQRSNVYNEQF
j_gene: TRBJ2-2; v_gene: TRBV5-1; abundance: NA; CDR3aa: ASSLVGQEELF
j_gene: TRBJ2-7; v_gene: TRBV28; abundance: few; CDR3aa: ASSFGQGLSGAEQY
j_gene: TRBJ1-2; v_gene: TRBV30; abundance: NA; CDR3aa: ALALHYGYT
j_gene: TRBJ2-5; v_gene: TRBV7-9; abundance: NA; CDR3aa: ASSSGQGRQQY
j_gene: TRBJ2-1; v_gene: TRBV4-1; abundance: few; CDR3aa: ASSQDSIEGNEQF
j_gene: TRBJ2-5; v_gene: TRBV7-8; abundance: NA; CDR3aa: ASSFQPGHNQETQY
j_gene: TRBJ2-1; v_gene: TRBV7-2; abundance: once; CDR3aa: ASSRLPAGRYYNEQF
j_gene: TRBJ1-1; v_gene: TRBV20-1; abundance: NA; CDR3aa: SARDRARRTEAF
j_gene: TRBJ1-2; v_gene: TRBV28; abundance: few; CDR3aa: ATRWSGARYGYT
j_gene: TRBJ2-5; v_gene: TRBV5-1; abundance: once; CDR3aa: ASNDRTQETQY
j_gene: TRBJ2-4; v_gene: TRBV28; abundance: NA; CDR3aa: ASSLGFSPEENIQY
j_gene: TRBJ2-7; v_gene: TRBV3-1; abundance: NA; CDR3aa: ASSQEFAPTYEQY
j_gene: TRBJ2-1; v_gene: TRBV5-1; abundance: NA; CDR3aa: ASSTTSGGVNEQF
j_gene: TRBJ2-7; v_gene: TRBV4-1; abundance: few; CDR3aa: ASSQDLDSTYEQY
j_gene: TRBJ2-1; v_gene: TRBV15; abundance: NA; CDR3aa: ATSLDPPSYNEQF
j_gene: TRBJ2-7; v_gene: TRBV7-2; abundance: NA; CDR3aa: ASSYTGTIYEQY
j_gene: TRBJ1-2; v_gene: TRBV27; abundance: few; CDR3aa: ASSLNRGSGYT
j_gene: TRBJ2-6; v_gene: TRBV10-3; abundance: NA; CDR3aa: AISESGQGSSSGANVLT
j_gene: NA; v_gene: TRBV6-2/TRBV6-3; abundance: NA; CDR3aa: ASSPTAQGSPYEQY
j_gene: TRBJ1-1; v_gene: TRBV7-2; abundance: few; CDR3aa: ASSLINRGTEAF
j_gene: TRBJ2-7; v_gene: TRBV7-9; abundance: NA; CDR3aa: ASSFRTGGRTTYEQY
j_gene: TRBJ1-2; v_gene: TRBV5-1; abundance: NA; CDR3aa: ASSSSGTGNGYT
j_gene: TRBJ1-1; v_gene: TRBV4-1; abundance: NA; CDR3aa: ASSQWQRGTEAF
j_gene: TRBJ2-7; v_gene: TRBV7-7; abundance: NA; CDR3aa: ASSLGHSYERY
j_gene: NA; v_gene: TRBV20-1; abundance: few; CDR3aa: SASQMGQRDYEQY